Presented here are 7 T cell receptor beta chains from one specimen sequenced in a study of blood T cell repertoires in COVID-19. Measured with immunoSEQ multiplex PCR; TCRdb has only the in-frame clones, and not every one. In the table there are around 180,000 clones, about nine tenths of which are singletons. Sequenced: peripheral blood. The origin of the receptors is a man aged 55 to 70 with acute or convalescent COVID-19.

The chain has TRBV30 and TRBJ1-2, with a possible D match to TRBD1 (6 bases). This CDR3 contains 13 residues. Trimming left V 3 bases short and J 2 bases short, with 10 bases between. Per the germline V gene, CDR1 is GTSNPN and CDR2 is SVGIG (reference sequence). The CDR3, as DNA: TGTGCCTGGAGAGGGGACAACAACTATGGCTACACCTTC. This translates into CAWRGDNNYGYTF.

The chain couples TRBV6-5 to TRBJ1-5, with D unresolved. The V gene's germline CDR1 is MNHEY and CDR2 SVGAGI. The CDR3 is made up of 13 amino acids. The V and J ends lost 6 bases and 0 bases respectively, with 6 bases between them. The CDR3 region is CASRDFSNQPQHF. The CDR3 region has the DNA TGTGCCAGCAGGGACTTTAGCAATCAGCCCCAGCATTTT.

The chain combines TRBV19 with TRBJ1-2, with 7 positions matching TRBD1. Per the germline V gene, CDR1 is LNHDA and CDR2 is SQIVND (reference sequence). The CDR3 is made up of 16 amino acids. Trimming cost V 7 bases and J 4 bases; bases outside gene matches: 15. CDR3 sequence (DNA): TGTGCCAGTACCCAGGGGGGCCTCCGCGAGACCTATGGCTACACCTTC. Translation gives CASTQGGLRETYGYTF.

The table lists this clone with a count of one. The chain couples TRBV18 to TRBJ2-1; a weak D match, TRBD2 (5 bases). The V and J ends lost 3 bases and 5 bases respectively, with 8 bases between them. Germline CDR1 reads KGHSH; CDR2 reads LQKENI. The CDR3 spans 13 residues. The CDR3 region is CASSPDSDNEQFF. The CDR3 DNA reads as TGTGCCAGCTCACCGGACTCGGACAATGAGCAGTTCTTC.

The V gene is TRBV7-2, the J gene TRBJ1-5, with no clear D. Germline loops: CDR1 SGHTA, CDR2 FQGNSA. Trimming removed 4 bases at V and 4 bases at J, with 8 bases between. The CDR3 covers 13 residues. CDR3 loop: CASSSERNQPQHF. Written as DNA, the CDR3 is TGTGCCAGCAGCTCAGAAAGAAATCAGCCCCAGCATTTT.

The chain is built from TRBV2 and TRBJ1-2, with 7 nucleotides matching TRBD1. The germline V gene encodes CDR1 SNHLY and CDR2 FYNNEI. The CDR3 spans 13 residues. J gave up 10 bases and V 8 bases, and 13 bases lay outside the gene matches. The CDR3 DNA reads TGTGCCAGCCGGGGACAGCCTCTAAAGGACTACACCTTC. Amino acid sequence: CASRGQPLKDYTF.

This clone was observed a single time. The genes are TRBV11-2 and TRBJ2-3, with 8 bases lining up with TRBD2. V shed 5 bases and J 1 base; nucleotides not matched to a gene: 8. CDR3 length: 16 amino acids. The germline CDR1 and CDR2 sequences are SGHAT and FQNNGV. Written as DNA, the CDR3 is TGTGCCAGCAGCCCTCGGAAAGCGGGAGGCACAGATACGCAGTATTTT. It translates to CASSPRKAGGTDTQYF.